Below, 9 T cell receptor beta chains from the same sample are listed, as sequenced in a study of blood T cell repertoires in COVID-19. Sequencing used immunoSEQ multiplex PCR; TCRdb keeps in-frame clones, though not all of them. The sample records 250,000 to 300,000 clones, approximately 85% being singletons. The material sequenced was peripheral blood. These receptors originate from a woman in her sixties or seventies with acute or convalescent COVID-19.

The genes are TRBV5-1 and TRBJ2-7; TRBD1 matches at 7 bases. The germline V gene has CDR1 SGHRS and CDR2 YFSETQ. The CDR3 is 17 amino acids. V shed 2 bases and J 5 bases; nucleotides not matched to a gene: 16. The CDR3 region has the DNA TGCGCCAGCAGCTTTACTCTACAGGGGATAGGATTGGACGAGCAGTACTTC. Its protein product is CASSFTLQGIGLDEQYF. The complete variable domain, with remaining parts taken from reference TRBV5-1 and TRBJ2-7, reads KAGVTQTPRYLIKTRGQQVTLSCSPISGHRSVSWYQQTPGQGLQFLFEYFSETQRNKGNFPGRFSGRQFSNSRSEMNVSTLELGDSALYLCASSFTLQGIGLDEQYFGPGTRLTVT.

This chain uses TRBV5-4 with TRBJ2-3, with D possibly being TRBD1 (7 bases). V lost 3 bases to trimming and J lost 4 bases, with 12 bases between them. The CDR3 totals 14 residues. CDR1 and CDR2 (germline): SGHNT, YYREEE (reference sequence). CDR3 DNA sequence: TGTGCCAGCAGCTCCCGGGGGACAGCAGATACGCAGTATTTT. Translated: CASSSRGTADTQYF.

This chain uses TRBV5-4 with TRBJ2-5; 11 bases agree with TRBD2. Germline-derived CDR1 and CDR2 are SGHNT and YYREEE (reference sequence). This CDR3 has 15 amino acids. Trimming took 0 bases from V and 5 from J; bases not matched to a gene: 3. This chain's CDR3 is CASSLVAGGRETQYF. DNA for the CDR3: TGTGCCAGCAGCTTGGTAGCGGGGGGGCGGGAGACCCAGTACTTC. The full variable domain, in which reference TRBV5-4 and TRBJ2-5 provide the parts outside the CDR3, is ETGVTQSPTHLIKTRGQQVTLRCSSQSGHNTVSWYQQALGQGPQFIFQYYREEENGRGNFPPRFSGLQFPNYSSELNVNALELDDSALYLCASSLVAGGRETQYFGPGTRLLVL.

This clone has only one observation. This sequence joins TRBV4-1 and TRBJ2-3; 9 positions agree with TRBD2. The germline V gene encodes CDR1 MGHRA and CDR2 YSYEKL. The V and J ends lost 0 bases and 5 bases, in that order; junction bases with no gene match: 6. The CDR3 length is 16 residues. For the CDR3, the DNA is TGCGCCAGCAGCCAAGAGAGGACTAGCGAGCGAGATACGCAGTATTTT. Protein sequence: CASSQERTSERDTQYF.

The chain joins TRBV11-2 to TRBJ1-1; no reliable D call. V gave up 1 base and J gave up 7 bases, with 13 bases separating them. CDR3 length equals 14 residues. Germline V gives CDR1 SGHAT, CDR2 FQNNGV. This CDR3 is CASSLGVGSSEAFF. The CDR3 region has the DNA TGTGCCAGCAGCTTAGGGGTGGGTTCTAGTGAAGCTTTCTTT.

This chain joins TRBV18 and TRBJ1-2; D possibly corresponds to TRBD1 (6 bases). This CDR3 contains 16 residues. The germline V and J ends were trimmed by 4 bases and 2 bases, with 17 bases remaining between them. Germline CDR1 reads KGHSH; CDR2 reads LQKENI. CDR3 protein: CASSRPTGLRNYGYTF. DNA for the CDR3: TGTGCCAGCTCACGACCCACAGGGCTGAGAAACTATGGCTACACCTTC.

The genes are TRBV11-2 and TRBJ2-2; tentatively, D is TRBD2 (6 bases). The germline gives CDR1 SGHAT, CDR2 FQNNGV. The CDR3 extends over 14 amino acids. V was cut by 2 bases and J by 7 bases, with 11 bases left in between. CDR3: CASSLLGRGGELFF. The CDR3, as DNA: TGTGCCAGCAGCTTACTCGGGAGAGGCGGGGAGCTGTTTTTT.

This clone was seen just once. V and J are TRBV7-3 and TRBJ2-3; D remains ambiguous. Germline CDR1 and CDR2: SGHTA and FQGTGA. The CDR3 covers 15 residues. V was pared by 1 base and J by 4 bases, with 12 bases between. The DNA for the CDR3 is TGTGCCAGCAGCTTAAACCCGGGTCGTGCAGATACGCAGTATTTT. This codes for CASSLNPGRADTQYF. The full variable domain, with the rest looked up from reference TRBV7-3 and TRBJ2-3, is GAGVSQTPSNKVTEKGKYVELRCDPISGHTALYWYRQSLGQGPEFLIYFQGTGAADDSGLPNDRFFAVRPEGSVSTLKIQRTERGDSAVYLCASSLNPGRADTQYFGPGTRLTVL.

This clone was counted a few times. Written as DNA, the CDR3 is TGTGCCAGCCGAAGCCGGGGACTTTATAGCAATCAGCCCCAGCATTTT. Translation: CASRSRGLYSNQPQHF. The V gene is TRBV2, the J gene TRBJ1-5; the D gene is possibly TRBD1 (5 bases). The CDR3 is 16 amino acids. Germline V CDR1 and CDR2: SNHLY, FYNNEI. The V end was cut by 8 bases, the J end by 0 bases, with 17 bases between.